This T cell receptor (beta chain) was recovered during a study of CD8 T cells in ankylosing spondylitis. Overall study results and limits: It was reported that disease-linked clones were significantly enriched in matched ankylosing spondylitis synovial fluid. It appeared that ankylosing spondylitis blood was characterized by a TCR beta motif of about eight highly homologous variants. Peripheral blood held disease-linked clones only at relatively low frequency, and these were CD8+.

Concerning this clonotype: Its antigen is undetermined. One end of the junction fails to match germline, which may point to a read error.

5'-RACE, quantitative and with molecular barcodes, yielded the TCR beta libraries. MiXCR, run by TCRdb on the 5' RACE reads, gives a single entry per CDR3 protein. This sample has fewer than 750,000 distinct CDR3 sequences; under 20% occur once, and the top ten carry about a fifth. The CDR3 is 17 amino acids. The germline V gene has CDR1 SGHRS and CDR2 YFSETQ. The chain has TRBV5-1 and TRBJ1-1; maybe TRBD1 (5 bases). The source material was blood, either unsorted or a sorted T cell fraction (not recorded which). This clonotype was sampled from a male donor with ankylosing spondylitis. CDR3 protein: CASSLAESGPRTTGAFF. The CDR3 DNA reads as TGCGCCAGCAGCTTGGCCGAATCGGGACCCCGGACCACTGGAGCTTTCTTT.